This TCR beta chain was recorded in a study of T cells after yellow fever vaccination. Concerning this clonotype itself: Its antigen is currently unknown.

Points from the study as a whole: FACS-sorted repertoires might harbor abundant contaminating clonotypes from the bulk population. A small proportion of clonotypes was detected in both the CD4 and CD8 compartments.

CDR1 SGHRS and CDR2 YFSETQ come from the germline V gene. The trim removed 5 bases at V and 9 bases at J, leaving 10 bases unmatched. CDR3 length: 13 residues. TCRdb reanalysed the 5' RACE reads using MiXCR and keeps one entry per CDR3 protein. The sample lists about 550,000 distinct CDR3 sequences, approximately 21% seen once, with more than 13% in the top ten. The material was PBMCs, obtained 15 days after the yellow fever booster vaccination. This sequence was found in a man younger than 45 who received the YFV17D yellow fever vaccine. The V call is TRBV5-1, the J call TRBJ1-1, with TRBD1 matching 7 bases. The chain's CDR3 is CASSSGQIDQAFF. DNA of the CDR3: TGCGCCAGCAGTTCGGGACAGATTGATCAAGCTTTCTTT.